This TCR beta chain came from a study of blood T cell repertoires in COVID-19. The wider study: Collection of acute and convalescent COVID-19 samples took place in the United States, Italy and Spain. The cDNA or gDNA used as material had been derived from T cells, B-cell-depleted T cells, or PBMCs.

The CDR3 length is 15 residues. The V end was cut by 5 bases, the J end by 2 bases, with 14 bases between. Germline CDR1 reads SGHAT; CDR2 reads FQNNGV. Per the study methods: Reference gene primers were amplified, and this amplification served to estimate nucleated cell counts. Assay: immunoSEQ multiplex PCR; the TCRdb copy retains only in-frame clones and omits some. V and J calls and clone size are those listed in that table; D and trimming were worked out from the DNA. The sample lists around 150,000 clones, roughly three quarters occurring once. The sequence was collected from a man aged 60-69 years with acute or convalescent COVID-19. The sample consisted of peripheral blood. The chain is built from TRBV11-2 and TRBJ2-3, with no clear D. The CDR3 DNA is TGTGCCAGCAGCCGAGTATCAGGTTCCACAGATACGCAGTATTTT. This gives the protein CASSRVSGSTDTQYF. Filled out from reference TRBV11-2 and TRBJ2-3, the complete variable domain reads EAGVAQSPRYKIIEKRQSVAFWCNPISGHATLYWYQQILGQGPKLLIQFQNNGVVDDSQLPKDRFSAERLKGVDSTLKIQPAKLEDSAVYLCASSRVSGSTDTQYFGPGTRLTVL.